Listed below are T cell receptor beta chains from one sample, sequenced in a study of T cell changes during pregnancy in multiple sclerosis. Profiling relied on immunoSEQ multiplex PCR, and the TCRdb table lists in-frame clones only, not all of them. The sample includes around 88,000 clones, approximately 92% of them seen just once. The sequencing used peripheral blood, collected in the first trimester of pregnancy. The receptors derive from a female donor with multiple sclerosis, enrolled in a pregnancy study. CDR3s include the opening cysteine and the closing phenylalanine or tryptophan. The D gene is left open where the match is weak. Clone size, where shown, is once, few, many, or a class for clones that have expanded.

j_call | d_call | v_call | clone_size | cdr3_aa | cdr3_nt
TRBJ2-3 | NA | TRBV6-1 | NA | CASSTAMTTDTQYF | TGTGCCAGCAGTACAGCCATGACGACAGATACGCAGTATTTT
TRBJ2-7 | TRBD1 | TRBV11-2 | once | CASSPGQDLYEQYF | TGTGCCAGCAGCCCGGGACAGGACCTTTACGAGCAGTACTTC
TRBJ2-7 | NA | TRBV28 | NA | CASSLTYEQYF | TGTGCCAGCAGTCTCACTTACGAGCAGTACTTC
TRBJ2-7 | TRBD2 | TRBV7-2 | NA | CASSLVREGYEQYF | TGTGCCAGCAGCTTAGTTCGGGAGGGGTACGAGCAGTACTTC
TRBJ2-1 | TRBD2 | TRBV4-3 | NA | CASSQDPLADYNEQFF | TGCGCCAGCAGCCAAGATCCCCTAGCGGACTACAATGAGCAGTTCTTC
TRBJ2-3 | NA | TRBV18 | once | CASSPSTDTQYF | TGTGCCAGCTCACCCTCCACAGATACGCAGTATTTT
TRBJ2-1 | NA | TRBV11-2 | NA | CASSFPLLRGYNEQFF | TGTGCCAGCAGCTTTCCTTTGCTGCGGGGCTACAATGAGCAGTTCTTC
TRBJ2-6 | NA | TRBV4-2 | NA | CASSQENTGANVLTF | TGTGCCAGCAGCCAAGAGAACACTGGGGCCAACGTCCTGACTTTC
TRBJ2-4 | TRBD2 | TRBV28 | NA | CANRPGTSGRATKNIQYF | TGTGCCAACAGACCCGGGACTAGCGGGAGGGCCACCAAAAACATTCAGTACTTC
TRBJ2-5 | TRBD2 | TRBV7-9 | NA | CASSSPGTSQYF | TGTGCCAGCAGTTCGCCCGGGACTAGTCAGTACTTC
TRBJ2-1 | NA | TRBV28 | NA | CASSFPLLGTQGTGNEQFF | TGTGCCAGCAGTTTCCCCTTATTGGGGACACAGGGTACGGGGAATGAGCAGTTCTTC
TRBJ1-1 | NA | TRBV5-5 | NA | CASSLSWTWAGLMNTEAFF | TGTGCCAGCAGCTTGAGTTGGACGTGGGCAGGACTCATGAACACTGAAGCTTTCTTT
TRBJ1-4 | NA | TRBV7-8 | NA | CASSLLGGTNEKLFF | TGTGCCAGCAGCTTGCTGGGGGGTACTAATGAAAAACTGTTTTTT
TRBJ2-5 | NA | TRBV6-6 | NA | CASSYSGETQYF | TGTGCCAGCAGTTACTCCGGAGAGACCCAGTACTTC
TRBJ2-1 | TRBD2 | TRBV19 | NA | CASKASGRDEQFF | TGTGCCAGTAAGGCTAGCGGGAGGGATGAGCAGTTCTTC
TRBJ1-1 | TRBD1 | TRBV19 | few | CASSMGQGANTEAFF | TGTGCCAGTAGTATGGGGCAGGGGGCAAACACTGAAGCTTTCTTT
TRBJ2-5 | NA | TRBV6-6 | NA | CASSDRRSETQYF | TGTGCCAGCAGCGACAGGCGATCAGAGACCCAGTACTTC
TRBJ2-7 | NA | TRBV6-8 | NA | CASSLTGAETYEQYF | TGTGCCAGCAGTTTGACGGGAGCAGAAACCTACGAGCAGTACTTC
TRBJ2-3 | TRBD2 | TRBV5-4 | NA | CASSWSSGREKTQYF | TGTGCCAGCAGCTGGTCTAGCGGGAGGGAAAAAACGCAGTATTTT
TRBJ2-7 | NA | TRBV7-2 | NA | CASSLSTPGYEQYF | TGTGCCAGCAGCTTAAGCACCCCGGGCTACGAGCAGTACTTC
TRBJ2-2 | TRBD2 | TRBV30 | NA | CAWSGAGGLPNTGELFF | TGTGCCTGGAGTGGAGCGGGAGGGCTGCCGAACACCGGGGAGCTGTTTTTT
TRBJ1-5 | NA | TRBV14 | NA | CASSQERFPVGGNQPQHF | TGTGCCAGCAGCCAAGAACGGTTCCCTGTAGGGGGAAATCAGCCCCAGCATTTT
TRBJ1-3 | NA | TRBV5-4 | NA | CASRPGTGNTIYF | TGTGCCAGCAGGCCCGGGACTGGAAACACCATATATTTT
TRBJ2-7 | NA | TRBV19 | NA | CASSLMGASYEQYF | TGTGCCAGTAGTTTGATGGGGGCGTCCTACGAGCAGTACTTC
TRBJ2-7 | TRBD2 | TRBV5-6 | NA | CASSLDLGGSGLSYEQYF | TGTGCCAGCAGCTTGGATCTTGGCGGGAGTGGACTTTCCTACGAGCAGTACTTC
TRBJ2-1 | TRBD2 | TRBV5-1 | NA | CASSLAAGGNNEQFF | TGCGCCAGCAGCTTGGCGGCGGGAGGCAACAATGAGCAGTTCTTC
TRBJ1-5 | NA | TRBV30 | NA | CAWSPRQVGQPQHF | TGTGCCTGGAGTCCACGACAGGTTGGTCAGCCCCAGCATTTT
TRBJ2-1 | NA | TRBV7-9 | NA | CASSSLVRDFNEQFF | TGTGCCAGCAGCTCCCTCGTCCGGGACTTCAATGAGCAGTTCTTC
TRBJ2-1 | NA | TRBV18 | NA | CASSPDEGSEQFF | TGTGCCAGCTCACCTGACGAGGGATCTGAGCAGTTCTTC
TRBJ2-1 | TRBD2 | TRBV7-2 | NA | CASSTGTSHYNEQFF | TGTGCCAGCAGCACCGGGACTAGCCACTACAATGAGCAGTTCTTC
TRBJ2-2 | NA | TRBV27 | NA | CASRVGAYTGELFF | TGTGCCAGCAGAGTAGGGGCGTACACCGGGGAGCTGTTTTTT
TRBJ2-1 | NA | TRBV6-5 | NA | CASSSDRGGRYNEQFF | TGTGCCAGCAGTTCGGACAGGGGCGGGAGGTACAATGAGCAGTTCTTC
TRBJ1-5 | TRBD1 | TRBV15 | NA | CATSRDRGNQPQHF | TGTGCCACCAGCCGGGACAGGGGCAATCAGCCCCAGCATTTT
TRBJ2-7 | NA | TRBV6-1 | NA | CASTHATGDYEQYF | TGTGCCAGCACCCACGCTACAGGAGACTACGAGCAGTACTTC
TRBJ2-1 | TRBD2 | TRBV5-4 | NA | CASSLEVAGDNEQFF | TGTGCCAGCAGCTTGGAAGTAGCGGGGGACAATGAGCAGTTCTTC
TRBJ2-1 | NA | TRBV4-2 | NA | CASSQGPGSSYNEQFF | TGTGCCAGCAGCCAAGGGCCGGGTTCCTCCTACAATGAGCAGTTCTTC
TRBJ2-3 | NA | TRBV19 | few | CASSPGFTDTQYF | TGTGCCAGTAGTCCGGGATTCACAGATACGCAGTATTTT
TRBJ1-3 | NA | TRBV6-1 | NA | CATQTASGNTIYF | TGTGCCACCCAGACAGCCTCTGGAAACACCATATATTTT
TRBJ2-1 | NA | TRBV21-1 | NA | CASRISLLSRGYNEQFF | TGTGCCAGCAGAATCAGCCTCCTATCCCGGGGCTACAATGAGCAGTTCTTC
TRBJ2-1 | NA | TRBV6-6 | NA | CASSYSTSNNEQFF | TGTGCCAGCAGTTACTCGACTTCGAACAATGAGCAGTTCTTC
TRBJ1-2 | NA | TRBV5-1 | NA | CASRPREGSGYGYTF | TGCGCCAGCAGGCCCAGAGAGGGAAGCGGCTATGGCTACACCTTC
TRBJ2-3 | TRBD2 | TRBV5-1 | NA | CASSLPASGSTDTQYF | TGCGCCAGCAGCTTGCCGGCTAGCGGTAGCACAGATACGCAGTATTTT
TRBJ2-3 | TRBD2 | TRBV27 | NA | CASSSPGLAGRADTQYF | TGTGCCAGCAGTTCTCCGGGACTAGCGGGGCGGGCAGATACGCAGTATTTT